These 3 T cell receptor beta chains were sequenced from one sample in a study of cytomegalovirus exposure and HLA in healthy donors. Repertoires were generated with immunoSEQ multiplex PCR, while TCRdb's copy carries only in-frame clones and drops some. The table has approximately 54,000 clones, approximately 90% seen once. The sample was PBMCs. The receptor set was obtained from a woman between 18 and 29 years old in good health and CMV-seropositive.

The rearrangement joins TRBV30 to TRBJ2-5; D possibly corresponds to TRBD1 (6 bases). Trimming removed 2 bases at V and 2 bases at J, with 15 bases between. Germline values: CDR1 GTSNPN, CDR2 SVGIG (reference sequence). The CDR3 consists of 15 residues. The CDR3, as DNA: TGTGCCTGGAGTCCCGGGACAAGAACACAAGAGACCCAGTACTTC. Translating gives CAWSPGTRTQETQYF.

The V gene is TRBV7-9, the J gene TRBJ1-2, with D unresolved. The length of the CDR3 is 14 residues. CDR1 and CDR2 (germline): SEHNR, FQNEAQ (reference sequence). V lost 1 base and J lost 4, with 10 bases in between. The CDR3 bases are TGTGCCAGCAGCTTAGACACTCGAGGCTATGGCTACACCTTC. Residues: CASSLDTRGYGYTF.

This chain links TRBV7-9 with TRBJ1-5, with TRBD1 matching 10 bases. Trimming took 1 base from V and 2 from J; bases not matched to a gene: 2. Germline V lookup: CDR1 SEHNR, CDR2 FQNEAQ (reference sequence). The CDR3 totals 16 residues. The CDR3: CASSLVGTGGNQPQHF. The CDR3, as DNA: TGTGCCAGCAGCTTAGTCGGGACAGGGGGCAATCAGCCCCAGCATTTT.